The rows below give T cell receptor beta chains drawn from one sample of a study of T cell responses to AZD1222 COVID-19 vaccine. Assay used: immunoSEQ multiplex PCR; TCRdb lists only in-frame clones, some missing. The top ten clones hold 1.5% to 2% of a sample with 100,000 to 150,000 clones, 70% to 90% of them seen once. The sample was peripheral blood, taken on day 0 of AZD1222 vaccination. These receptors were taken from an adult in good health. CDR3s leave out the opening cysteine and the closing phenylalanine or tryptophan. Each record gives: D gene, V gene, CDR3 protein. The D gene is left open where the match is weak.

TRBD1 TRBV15 ATSRGTGDGSYEQY
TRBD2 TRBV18 ASSPTSGYNEQF
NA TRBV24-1 ATSDLANQPQH
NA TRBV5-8 ASMGIKNTEAF
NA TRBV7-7 ASSLIGLNEQF
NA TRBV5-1 ASSPRQVQETQY
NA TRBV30 AWSGPSSTGIADEQY
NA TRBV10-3 ATNLETGSGELF
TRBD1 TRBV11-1 ASSQTGVDSPLH
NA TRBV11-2 ASSLATEAF
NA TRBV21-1 ASSKSPLSQRDEKLF
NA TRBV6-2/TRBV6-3 ASSYGRVTGDEQF
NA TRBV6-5 ASSYEGSVGTEAF
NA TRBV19 ASSISAGQYNQPQH
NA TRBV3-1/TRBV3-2 ASSQRGTDTQY